This is a list of T cell receptor beta chains from one sample in a study of T cell repertoires in ileal Crohn's disease. The method was immunoSEQ multiplex PCR; TCRdb's version includes in-frame clones alone and lacks a portion of them. Counted here are roughly 13,000 clones, around 85% occurring once; the ten biggest clones make up approximately 14%. Input material: ileal tissue. These receptors came from an adult with Crohn's disease. Each CDR3 is given with its conserved first and last residue. The D gene is left open where the match is weak. Some rows have no size entry. The others give once, few or many, or a class for an expanded clone.

>TRBJ2-7|.|TRBV7-8|TRBD1
TGTGCCAGCAGCTTAGGGGTTCTGGGACAGGCCCTATCCTACGAGCAGTACTTC
CASSLGVLGQALSYEQYF
>TRBJ2-7|.|TRBV7-8|.
TGTGCCAGCAGCTTGCAGGGGAATGCCTACGAGCAGTACTTC
CASSLQGNAYEQYF
>TRBJ1-3|once|TRBV11-2|.
TGTGCCAGCAGCTTAGCGACGCAGGGGAGCACCATATATTTT
CASSLATQGSTIYF
>TRBJ2-2|.|TRBV10-3|TRBD1
TGTGCCATCAGTGAGTCGCTGACAGGGGACACCGGGGAGCTGTTTTTT
CAISESLTGDTGELFF
>TRBJ2-1|once|TRBV6-5|.
TGTGCCACCGATAATGGCCTGGAGCAGTTCTTC
CATDNGLEQFF
>TRBJ1-1|.|TRBV27|.
TGTGCCAGCAGTTTAGGGGGCCAGGGCACTGAAGCTTTCTTT
CASSLGGQGTEAFF
>TRBJ2-1|.|TRBV7-9|TRBD2
TGTGCCAGCAGTCCCCCCGGGACTAGCAAGTACAATGAGCAGTTCTTC
CASSPPGTSKYNEQFF
>TRBJ1-2|few|TRBV27|.
TGTGCCAGCAGTCCCAAAGGGGGGCTCAACTATGGCTACACCTTC
CASSPKGGLNYGYTF
>TRBJ1-1|once|TRBV30|TRBD1
TGTGCCTGGAGCCCCAAGCCCCATTCGACAGGGGCGGTCACTGAAGCTTTCTTT
CAWSPKPHSTGAVTEAFF
>TRBJ2-7|.|TRBV7-2|.
TGTGCCAGCAGCTTTAGAGAGGACCCGAGCGGCGAGCAGTACTTC
CASSFREDPSGEQYF
>TRBJ1-2|once|TRBV11-1|.
TGTGCCAGCAGCTTAGCAGGAACCTATGGCTACACCTTC
CASSLAGTYGYTF
>TRBJ2-7|.|TRBV7-9|.
TGTGCCAGCAGCTCCGACCCGGACAGCTCTATCTACGAGCAGTACTTC
CASSSDPDSSIYEQYF
>TRBJ2-2|.|TRBV7-9|TRBD2
TGTGCCAGCAGCCCCTGGACTAGCGGGGGGAACGGGGAGCTGTTTTTT
CASSPWTSGGNGELFF
>TRBJ2-7|medium-sized|TRBV4-2|TRBD2
TGTGCCAGCAGCCATGGACTAGCGGGGGGCCATTACGAGCAGTACTTC
CASSHGLAGGHYEQYF
>TRBJ2-3|.|TRBV11-2|.
TGTGCCAGCATTGGTCAGGGTTTTTTTGGAGATACGCAGTATTTT
CASIGQGFFGDTQYF
>TRBJ2-5|.|TRBV7-9|TRBD2
TGTGCCAGCAGCCAAGGGGTAGCGGGGGTGTACCAAGAGACCCAGTACTTC
CASSQGVAGVYQETQYF
>TRBJ2-5|.|TRBV15|.
TGTGCCACCAGCAGACGGGGCGGAAGTGGGGAGACCCAGTACTTC
CATSRRGGSGETQYF
>TRBJ2-1|.|TRBV19|.
TGTGCCAGTAGTCCCCAGTCCTTTGAGCAGTTCTTC
CASSPQSFEQFF
>TRBJ1-6|.|TRBV18|.
TGTGCCAGCTCACGAGATAATTCACCCCTCCACTTT
CASSRDNSPLHF
>TRBJ2-3|.|TRBV12-5|.
TGTGCTAGTGCGTCTTCGGAGCCGGGGGCCGATACGCAGTATTTT
CASASSEPGADTQYF
>TRBJ2-1|.|TRBV7-9|.
TGTGCCAGCAGCTTAACGGATTACTACAATGAGCAGTTCTTC
CASSLTDYYNEQFF
>TRBJ2-7|.|TRBV5-4|.
TGTGCCAGCAGCTTGGGGGCCGGGGAGCAGTACTTC
CASSLGAGEQYF
>TRBJ1-1|.|TRBV21-1|.
TGTGCCGGCCCTCAAGGGACTTTGACGAACACTGAAGCTTTCTTT
CAGPQGTLTNTEAFF
>TRBJ1-3|.|TRBV18|TRBD1
TGTGCCAGCTCACCTTTTACCGGGACAGACGGAAACACCATATATTTT
CASSPFTGTDGNTIYF
>TRBJ2-2|.|TRBV6-6|.
TGTGCCAGCAGTTGGACCGGGGAGCTGTTTTTT
CASSWTGELFF
>TRBJ1-4|few|TRBV5-1|TRBD1
TGCGCCAGCAGCGAGGGACAGGGGACAGGCGAAAAACTGTTTTTT
CASSEGQGTGEKLFF
>TRBJ1-2|.|TRBV30|TRBD1
TGTGCCATTAAAAGAGGACAGGGGGCATTAGGCTACACCTTC
CAIKRGQGALGYTF
>TRBJ1-5|.|TRBV10-2|.
TGCGCCAGCAGTGATGGGGAGCCCCAGCATTTT
CASSDGEPQHF
>TRBJ2-7|.|TRBV11-3|TRBD1
TGTGCCAGCAGCCCCGCGGGACAGGGGTCCTACGAGCAGTACTTC
CASSPAGQGSYEQYF
>TRBJ1-6|once|TRBV5-6|TRBD1
TGTGCCAGCAGCTTAACCTTGGGACAGGGGACCAATTCACCCCTCCACTTT
CASSLTLGQGTNSPLHF
>TRBJ2-1|once|TRBV9|TRBD1
TGTGCCAGCAGCCCGGGACAGGGTGGGTACAATGAGCAGTTCTTC
CASSPGQGGYNEQFF
>TRBJ2-7|.|TRBV11-1|.
TGTGCCAGCAGCTTAGAACGGGGGAACGGCAACGAGCAGTACTTC
CASSLERGNGNEQYF
>TRBJ2-7|.|TRBV5-1|.
TGCGCCAGCAGCTTCAGTGGGGTGAGGCCCAACTCCTACGAGCAGTACTTC
CASSFSGVRPNSYEQYF
>TRBJ1-6|.|TRBV10-1|.
TGCGCCAGCAGTGTTACAGGCTTCGATTATTCACCCCTCCACTTT
CASSVTGFDYSPLHF
>TRBJ1-2|.|TRBV15|.
TGTGCCACCAGCAGAGATACCATCGGGAGGCTAACTGGGACGCCTCTCTTC
CATSRDTIGRLTGTPLF
>TRBJ2-7|.|TRBV30|TRBD1
TGTGCCTGGAGGGGGACAGGGTACGAGCAGTACTTC
CAWRGTGYEQYF
>TRBJ1-4|.|TRBV7-6|.
TGTGCCAGCAGCTTGTTGGGATTTACTAATGAAAAACTGTTTTTT
CASSLLGFTNEKLFF
>TRBJ1-2|.|TRBV9|.
TGTGCCAGCAGCTCCCTTCGTGGCTACACCTTC
CASSSLRGYTF
>TRBJ1-1|.|TRBV6-6|.
TGTGCCAGCAGTTACGACATATTGAACACTGAAGCTTTCTTT
CASSYDILNTEAFF
>TRBJ1-5|.|TRBV28|TRBD1
TGTGCCAGCAGTTGGGACAGTTTTAGCAATCAGCCCCAGCATTTT
CASSWDSFSNQPQHF
>TRBJ1-5|few|TRBV10-1|TRBD1
TGCGCCACCTCACACAGGGGTGATTGGGGCAATCAGCCCCAGCATTTT
CATSHRGDWGNQPQHF
>TRBJ1-2|few|TRBV7-9|.
TGTGCCAGCAGCCCCAGTGGCAGGAACTATGGCTACACCTTC
CASSPSGRNYGYTF
>TRBJ1-4|.|TRBV7-9|TRBD1
TGTGCCAGCAGCCCCGCAGGGGGCAGGAATGAAAAACTGTTTTTT
CASSPAGGRNEKLFF
>TRBJ1-1|.|TRBV6-1|.
TGTGCCAGCAGTGCTAGGGGAGACGGGACGGCAGCTTTCTTT
CASSARGDGTAAFF
>TRBJ1-1|.|TRBV21-1|.
TGTGCCAGCAGCAAAGAGAGTGACAGGGAGAACACTGAAGCTTTCTTT
CASSKESDRENTEAFF
>TRBJ1-2|.|TRBV29-1|TRBD1
TGCAGCGTGCGAGGGACAGGGGGTCACTATGGCTACACCTTC
CSVRGTGGHYGYTF
>TRBJ1-2|.|TRBV2|.
TGTGCCAGCAGTGAACTGGGGGCTCACTATGGCTACACCTTC
CASSELGAHYGYTF
>TRBJ2-5|.|TRBV2|TRBD1
TGTGCCAGCAGGGCCCCCGGGACAGGGCCAGAGACCCAGTACTTC
CASRAPGTGPETQYF
>TRBJ1-2|few|TRBV9|.
TGTGCCAGCTCACGGGTGGGGGACTATGGCTACACCTTC
CASSRVGDYGYTF
>TRBJ1-2|.|TRBV2|.
TGTGCCATCCCAACTAACTATGGCTACACCTTC
CAIPTNYGYTF
>TRBJ2-7|.|TRBV19|TRBD2
TGTGCCAGTACGGGCCAAGGAGCGGGGGAGCAGTACTTC
CASTGQGAGEQYF
>TRBJ1-4|.|TRBV27|.
TGTGCCAGCAGTTTATTTGGGGGTGCGGAACTGTTTTTT
CASSLFGGAELFF